This T cell receptor beta chain is drawn from a study of cytomegalovirus exposure and HLA in healthy donors (dated 2017 in TCRdb). For context, the study as a whole: According to a later analysis, one platform produced both the 110 or so validation repertoires and the approximately 670 repertoires of the first cohort. The study was designed to test whether signatures of past pathogen exposure could be identified by cataloging public T cell receptors. In addition to the first cohort of about 650 subjects, a separate validation cohort of 120 different subjects was used. To predict cytomegalovirus infection status, the study brought together high-throughput TCR immunosequencing, statistical association of individual TCRs with disease status, and machine learning.

Concerning this clone itself: Its antigen is currently not known. Base quality data are lacking; no much larger clone is found one base away.

General conclusions and limits of the study: In vitro tests confirmed that a few of the cytomegalovirus-associated TCR beta chains recognize cytomegalovirus antigens. A later analysis found that TCRs clustered in the first cohort also tended to co-occur in the 100 to 150 validation repertoires, with just under 95% of cluster scores above 0. In the study, roughly 160 TCR beta chains were listed as associated with cytomegalovirus. According to the authors, the approach could potentially be generalized to other disease states and immunological phenotypes. Most TCR sequences were observed very rarely across donors, whereas some public TCRs were present in many individuals. A later analysis had no HLA typing for the validation cohort, so co-occurrence there was scored across all 130 or so repertoires. The classifier was reported to diagnose cytomegalovirus status with high specificity and sensitivity in both the original cohort and the validation cohort.

The method was the immunoSEQ multiplex PCR assay. Per the authors' processing: To diagnose cytomegalovirus status from the catalog of TCR beta chain sequences, a statistical classification framework was built. TCRdb provides this immuneACCESS table in a form limited to in-frame rearrangements. Some clones are lacking; in checked studies, under half of them reflect an unresolved V gene, and why the rest are absent is not known. D and trimming were read from the DNA, whereas the V and J calls and clone size are those reported in that table. A total of over 250,000 clones appear in this sample, approximately 86% of them only once. 0.9% to 1.1% of the sample rests with the top ten. The CDR3 sequence holds 14 residues, the cysteine and phenylalanine included. Of all the DNA, just the CDR3 is kept, 42 bases in frame from base 1. The germline V end is reduced by 3 bases and the J end by 7 bases; junction bases left unmatched: 7. In the germline V gene, CDR1 corresponds to SGHRS and CDR2 to YFSETQ.

The donors were included in the validation cohort of 130 or so subjects, a group kept apart from the roughly 690-subject first cohort. This sequence was found in a woman aged 18-35 years in good health and CMV-seronegative. The chain links TRBV5-1 with TRBJ1-1; 9 nucleotides in the junction match TRBD1. The specimen sequenced was PBMCs. CDR3 loop: CASSSRTGADEAFF. The nucleotides read TGCGCCAGCAGCTCGAGGACAGGGGCTGATGAAGCTTTCTTT.